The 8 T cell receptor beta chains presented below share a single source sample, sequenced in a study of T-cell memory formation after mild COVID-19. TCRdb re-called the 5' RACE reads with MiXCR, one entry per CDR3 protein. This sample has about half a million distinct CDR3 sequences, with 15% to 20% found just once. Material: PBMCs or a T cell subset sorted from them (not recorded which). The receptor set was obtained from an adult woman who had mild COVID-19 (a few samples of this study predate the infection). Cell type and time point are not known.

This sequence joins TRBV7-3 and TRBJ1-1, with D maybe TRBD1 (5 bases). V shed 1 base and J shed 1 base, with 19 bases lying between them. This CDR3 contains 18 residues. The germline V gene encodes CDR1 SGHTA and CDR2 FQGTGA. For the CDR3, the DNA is TGTGCCAGCAGCTTAAGGGCCTTTACAGGCCTGGAGAACACTGAAGCTTTCTTT. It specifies CASSLRAFTGLENTEAFF.

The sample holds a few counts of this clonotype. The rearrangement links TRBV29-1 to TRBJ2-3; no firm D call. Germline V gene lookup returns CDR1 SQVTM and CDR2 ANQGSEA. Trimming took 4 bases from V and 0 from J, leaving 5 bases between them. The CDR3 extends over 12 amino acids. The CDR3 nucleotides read TGCAGCGTTGTAGCCAGCACAGATACGCAGTATTTT. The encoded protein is CSVVASTDTQYF.

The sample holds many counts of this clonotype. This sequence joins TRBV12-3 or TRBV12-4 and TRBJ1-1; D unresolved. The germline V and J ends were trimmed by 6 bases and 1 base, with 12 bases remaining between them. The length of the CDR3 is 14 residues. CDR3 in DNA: TGTGCCAGCAGCCTCACGGGGAGGAACACTGAAGCTTTCTTT. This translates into CASSLTGRNTEAFF.

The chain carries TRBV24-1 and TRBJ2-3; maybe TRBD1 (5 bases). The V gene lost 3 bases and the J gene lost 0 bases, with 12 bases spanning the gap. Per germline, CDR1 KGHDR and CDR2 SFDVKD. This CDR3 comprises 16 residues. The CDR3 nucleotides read TGTGCCACCAGTGATAGGGGTTCGGCTAGCACAGATACGCAGTATTTT. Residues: CATSDRGSASTDTQYF.

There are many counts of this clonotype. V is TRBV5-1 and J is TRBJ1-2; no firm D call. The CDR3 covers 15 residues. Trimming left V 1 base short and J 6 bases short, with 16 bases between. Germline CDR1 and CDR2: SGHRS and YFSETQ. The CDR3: CASSLFGNLVDGYTF. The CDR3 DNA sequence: TGCGCCAGCAGCTTGTTTGGGAATCTTGTCGATGGCTACACCTTC.

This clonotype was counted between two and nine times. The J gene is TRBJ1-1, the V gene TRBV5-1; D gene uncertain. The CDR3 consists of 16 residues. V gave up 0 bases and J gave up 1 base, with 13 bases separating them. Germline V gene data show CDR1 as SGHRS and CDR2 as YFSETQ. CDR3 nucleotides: TGCGCCAGCAGCTTGGCGGGGTTTCGCGAGAACACTGAAGCTTTCTTT. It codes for CASSLAGFRENTEAFF.

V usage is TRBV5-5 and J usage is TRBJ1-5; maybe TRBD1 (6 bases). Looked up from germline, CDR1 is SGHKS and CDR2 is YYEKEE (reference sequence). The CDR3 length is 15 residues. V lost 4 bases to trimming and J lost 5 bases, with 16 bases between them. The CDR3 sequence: CASSPRGGRDQPQHF. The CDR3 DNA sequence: TGTGCCAGCAGCCCAAGGGGGGGGCGGGATCAGCCCCAGCATTTT.

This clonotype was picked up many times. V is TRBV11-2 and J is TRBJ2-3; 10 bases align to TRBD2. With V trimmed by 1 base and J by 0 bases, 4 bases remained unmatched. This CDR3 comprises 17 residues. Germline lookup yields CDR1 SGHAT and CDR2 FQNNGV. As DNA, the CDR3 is TGTGCCAGCAGCTTAGGGCAGACTAGCGGGAGCACAGATACGCAGTATTTT. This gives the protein CASSLGQTSGSTDTQYF.